In this sample, the clone carrying this T cell receptor beta chain turned up once. Its antigen remains unknown. This sample is part of a study of T cells after yellow fever vaccination. Study background: Fractions of limited cellularity were prepared by means of SMART-Seq v4 Ultra Low Input. Study observations and caveats: In post-booster samples, most primary-vaccination clones reappeared (approximately 96% CD4, approximately 91% CD8).

Production of TCR cDNA was by 5'RACE template switching, which also added a universal primer site and UMIs. TCRdb recomputed calls from the 5' RACE reads with MiXCR, one row per CDR3 protein. The top ten clones hold 18% of a sample with roughly 400,000 distinct CDR3 sequences, approximately 18% of them seen once. From germline, CDR1 is SGHRS and CDR2 YFSETQ. The CDR3 runs to 18 residues. V was pared by 3 bases and J by 4 bases, with 24 bases between. The sample consisted of PBMCs, taken before the yellow fever booster vaccination. The TCR comes from a man younger than 35 who received the YFV17D yellow fever vaccine. V is TRBV5-1 and J is TRBJ2-3, with D perhaps TRBD1 or TRBD2 (7 bases each). DNA for the CDR3: TGCGCCAGCAGCTGGGACAGACCCCCGGTTAGCGGGTCAGATACGCAGTATTTT. Amino acid sequence: CASSWDRPPVSGSDTQYF.